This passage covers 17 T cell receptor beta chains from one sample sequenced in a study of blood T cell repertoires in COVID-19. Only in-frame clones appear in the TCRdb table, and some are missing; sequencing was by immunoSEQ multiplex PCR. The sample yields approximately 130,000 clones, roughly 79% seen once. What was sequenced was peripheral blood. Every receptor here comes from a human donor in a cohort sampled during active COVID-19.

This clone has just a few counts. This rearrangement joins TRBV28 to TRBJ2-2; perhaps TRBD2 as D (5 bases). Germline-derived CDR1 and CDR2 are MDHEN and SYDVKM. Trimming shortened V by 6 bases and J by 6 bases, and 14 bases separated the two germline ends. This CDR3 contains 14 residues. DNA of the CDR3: TGTGCCAGCAGGTTTCCCCTCGGGGCCGGGGAGCTGTTTTTT. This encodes CASRFPLGAGELFF.

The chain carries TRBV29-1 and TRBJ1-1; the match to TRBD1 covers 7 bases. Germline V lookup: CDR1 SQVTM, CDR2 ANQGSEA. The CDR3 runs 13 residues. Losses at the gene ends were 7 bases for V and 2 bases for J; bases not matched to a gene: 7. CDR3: CSARGGANTEAFF. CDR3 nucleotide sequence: TGCAGCGCCCGAGGGGGCGCAAACACTGAAGCTTTCTTT.

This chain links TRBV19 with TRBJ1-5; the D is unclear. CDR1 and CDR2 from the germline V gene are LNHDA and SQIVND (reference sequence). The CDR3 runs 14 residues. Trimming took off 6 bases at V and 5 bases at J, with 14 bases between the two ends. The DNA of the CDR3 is TGTGCCAGTAGCCTACGGCGCGGGGATCAGCCCCAGCATTTT. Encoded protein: CASSLRRGDQPQHF.

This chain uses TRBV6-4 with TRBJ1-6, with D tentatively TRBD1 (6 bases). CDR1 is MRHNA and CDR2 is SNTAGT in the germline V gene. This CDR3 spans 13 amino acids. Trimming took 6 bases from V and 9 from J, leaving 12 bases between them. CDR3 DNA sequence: TGTGCCAGCAGGGGGACATACACTTCACCCCTCCACTTT. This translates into CASRGTYTSPLHF.

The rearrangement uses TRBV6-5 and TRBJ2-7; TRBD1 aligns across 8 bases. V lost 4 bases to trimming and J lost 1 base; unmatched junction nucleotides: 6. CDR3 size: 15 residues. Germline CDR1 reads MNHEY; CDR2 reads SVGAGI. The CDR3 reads CASSSAGTGSYEQYF. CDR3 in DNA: TGTGCCAGCAGTTCCGCCGGGACAGGATCCTACGAGCAGTACTTC.

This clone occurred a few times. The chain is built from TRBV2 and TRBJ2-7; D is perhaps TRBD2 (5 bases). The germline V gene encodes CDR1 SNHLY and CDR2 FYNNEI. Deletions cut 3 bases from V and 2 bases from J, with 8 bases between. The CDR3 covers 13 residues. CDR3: CASSETGTYEQYF. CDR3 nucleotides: TGTGCCAGCAGTGAGACGGGAACCTACGAGCAGTACTTC. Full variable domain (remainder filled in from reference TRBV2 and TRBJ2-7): EPEVTQTPSHQVTQMGQEVILRCVPISNHLYFYWYRQILGQKVEFLVSFYNNEISEKSEIFDDQFSVERPDGSNFTLKIRSTKLEDSAMYFCASSETGTYEQYFGPGTRLTVT.

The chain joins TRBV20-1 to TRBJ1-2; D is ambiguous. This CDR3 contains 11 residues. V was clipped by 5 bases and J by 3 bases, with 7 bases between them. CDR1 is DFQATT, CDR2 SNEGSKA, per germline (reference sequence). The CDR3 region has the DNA TGCAGTGCTCATAGATACTATGGCTACACCTTC. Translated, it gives CSAHRYYGYTF.

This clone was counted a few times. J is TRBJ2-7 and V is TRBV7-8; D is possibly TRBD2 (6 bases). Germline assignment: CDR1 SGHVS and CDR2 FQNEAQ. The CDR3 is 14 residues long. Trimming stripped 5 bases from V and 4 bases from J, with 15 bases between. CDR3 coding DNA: TGTGCCAGCAGCCAGCGGGCTCCTGGATACGAGCAGTACTTC. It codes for CASSQRAPGYEQYF.

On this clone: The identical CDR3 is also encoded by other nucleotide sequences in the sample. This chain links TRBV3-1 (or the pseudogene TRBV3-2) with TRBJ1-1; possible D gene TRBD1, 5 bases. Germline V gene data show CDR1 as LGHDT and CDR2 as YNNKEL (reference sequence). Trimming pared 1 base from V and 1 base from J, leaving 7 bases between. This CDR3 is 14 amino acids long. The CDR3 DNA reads TGTGCCAGCAGCCAAGTGGGGGGGAACACTGAAGCTTTCTTT. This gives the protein CASSQVGGNTEAFF.

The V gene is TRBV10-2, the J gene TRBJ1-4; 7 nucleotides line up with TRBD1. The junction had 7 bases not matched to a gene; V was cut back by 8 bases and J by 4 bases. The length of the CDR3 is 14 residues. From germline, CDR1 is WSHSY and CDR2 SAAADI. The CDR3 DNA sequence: TGCGCCAGCCGACCTACAGGGGATAATGAAAAACTGTTTTTT. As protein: CASRPTGDNEKLFF.

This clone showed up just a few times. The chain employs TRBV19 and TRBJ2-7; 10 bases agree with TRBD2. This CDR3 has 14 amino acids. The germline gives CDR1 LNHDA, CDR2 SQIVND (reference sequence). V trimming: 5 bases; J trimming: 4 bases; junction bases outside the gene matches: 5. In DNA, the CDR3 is TGTGCCAGTAGTGAGCAACTAGCGGGGTACGAGCAGTACTTC. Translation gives CASSEQLAGYEQYF.

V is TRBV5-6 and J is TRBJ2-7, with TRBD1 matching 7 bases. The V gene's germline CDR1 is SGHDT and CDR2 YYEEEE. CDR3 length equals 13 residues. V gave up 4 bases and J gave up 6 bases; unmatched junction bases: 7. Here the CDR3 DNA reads TGTGCCAGCAGCCCCGACAGGGATACCGAGCAGTACTTC. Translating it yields CASSPDRDTEQYF.

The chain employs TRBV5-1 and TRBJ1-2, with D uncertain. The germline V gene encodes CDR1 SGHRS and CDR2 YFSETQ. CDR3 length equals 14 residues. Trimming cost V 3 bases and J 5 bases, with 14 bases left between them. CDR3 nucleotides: TGCGCCAGCAGCTCCTCGGCGGAGCCGTATGGCTACACCTTC. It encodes CASSSSAEPYGYTF.

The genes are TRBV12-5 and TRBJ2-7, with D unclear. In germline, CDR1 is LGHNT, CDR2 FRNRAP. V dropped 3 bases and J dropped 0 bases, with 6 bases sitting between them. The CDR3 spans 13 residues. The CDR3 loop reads CASGFGASYEQYF. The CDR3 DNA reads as TGTGCTAGTGGTTTTGGAGCCTCCTACGAGCAGTACTTC.

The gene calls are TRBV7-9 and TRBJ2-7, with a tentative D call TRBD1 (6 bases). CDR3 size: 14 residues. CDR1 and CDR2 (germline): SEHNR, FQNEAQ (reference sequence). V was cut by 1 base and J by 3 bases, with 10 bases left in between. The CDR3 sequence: CASSLGTESYEQYF. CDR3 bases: TGTGCCAGCAGCTTAGGGACAGAGAGCTACGAGCAGTACTTC.

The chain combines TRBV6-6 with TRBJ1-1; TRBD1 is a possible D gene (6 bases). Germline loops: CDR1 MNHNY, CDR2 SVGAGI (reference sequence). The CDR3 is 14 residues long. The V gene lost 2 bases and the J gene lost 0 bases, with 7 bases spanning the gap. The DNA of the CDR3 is TGTGCCAGCAGTTACGGGACACTGAACACTGAAGCTTTCTTT. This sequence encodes CASSYGTLNTEAFF.

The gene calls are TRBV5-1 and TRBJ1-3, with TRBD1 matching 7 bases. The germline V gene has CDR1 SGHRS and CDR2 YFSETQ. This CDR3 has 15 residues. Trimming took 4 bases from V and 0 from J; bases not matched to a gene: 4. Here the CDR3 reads CASSTGTVSGNTIYF. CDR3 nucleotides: TGCGCCAGCAGCACAGGGACAGTCTCTGGAAACACCATATATTTT.